The present TCR beta chain was sequenced within a study of patients and donors after allogeneic stem cell transplantation (dated by TCRdb to 2018 to 2021). In the case of this clonotype: Its antigen is not yet known. No base-level quality is on record; no much larger clone is a single base apart.

V is pared back by 3 bases and J by 6 bases, with 9 bases lying between the germline termini. From its cysteine to its phenylalanine, the CDR3 spans 12 amino acids. The retained sequence is limited to the CDR3, 36 bases, with the frame set at the first base. The protocol used for the library was RT-PCR. TCRdb lists the instrument as NextSeq 550. In TCRdb, the public reads were trimmed at Q25 with fastp and aligned with MiXCR, with productive beta chains retained. Under each unique CDR3 protein, matching rows form one entry showing the most common genes and DNA. In all, the sample holds about 960,000 distinct CDR3 sequences, and more than 15% of those were seen once. Roughly 6% of the sample goes to the ten largest clones.

The sequenced sample consisted of blood, either unsorted or a sorted T cell fraction (not recorded which). Here the chain combines TRBV12-3 or TRBV12-4 and TRBJ2-7; TRBD2 could be the D gene, as 5 bases match. This clonotype was obtained from a human donor who was either an allogeneic HSCT recipient or a stem cell or donor lymphocyte infusion donor (not recorded which). It is not recorded whose cells these are; they may come from a transplant donor. The DNA reads TGTGCCAGCAGTTTTGTTGGAGGCGAGCAGTACTTC. Translated, this is CASSFVGGEQYF.